This is a list of T cell receptor beta chains from one sample in a study of identical twins. TCRdb re-called the 5' RACE reads through MiXCR, storing one row per CDR3 protein. The sample carries around 960,000 distinct CDR3 sequences, approximately 13% recorded once. Separately, the same data were catalogued under a study of yellow fever vaccine responses in identical twins.

The sample comprised PBMCs. These receptors were taken from a woman aged 18-29 years in good health. The CDR3 runs from the conserved cysteine through the conserved F or W. The D gene is left open where the match is weak. Size is stated for part of the rows, as once, few or many counts, or as a class when the clone is expanded.

V gene,J gene,clone size,D gene,CDR3 DNA,CDR3 protein
TRBV29-1,TRBJ2-1,-,TRBD2,TGCAGCGTTCGTACTAGCGGGGGGACCACCTACAATGAGCAGTTCTTC,CSVRTSGGTTYNEQFF
TRBV12-3/TRBV12-4,TRBJ1-5,few,-,TGTGCCAGCAGTGAGGGCCCTATGCAGCCCCAGCATTTT,CASSEGPMQPQHF
TRBV3-1,TRBJ2-7,-,-,TGTGCCAGCAGCCAAGGTGGAGCAGGGGGGAACTACGAGCAGTACTTC,CASSQGGAGGNYEQYF
TRBV15,TRBJ2-2,many,TRBD2,TGTGCCACCAGCAGAGTCGTCCTAGCGGGAGGAACCGGGGAGCTGTTTTTT,CATSRVVLAGGTGELFF
TRBV2,TRBJ1-2,-,-,TGTGCCAGCAGAGCTACAGGGAGCTATGGCTACACCTTC,CASRATGSYGYTF
TRBV9,TRBJ2-6,-,TRBD2,TGTGCCAGCAGCGGAGCGACTAGCGGGAGTCGTGGGGCCAACGTCCTGACTTTC,CASSGATSGSRGANVLTF
TRBV7-6,TRBJ2-1,few,TRBD2,TGTGCCAGCAGCGCCCAACGAGGGGCGGGAGTGGGTTACAATGAGCAGTTCTTC,CASSAQRGAGVGYNEQFF
TRBV6-5,TRBJ2-7,few,TRBD2,TGTGCCAGCAGTTACGGGACTAGCGACTCCTACGAGCAGTACTTC,CASSYGTSDSYEQYF
TRBV20-1,TRBJ1-6,many,TRBD1,TGCAGTGCTAGGTCCGGGACAGATAATTCACCCCTCCACTTT,CSARSGTDNSPLHF
TRBV20-1,TRBJ2-3,-,TRBD1,TGCAGTGCTAGAGTCCAGGGGGCGGGCACAGATACGCAGTATTTT,CSARVQGAGTDTQYF
TRBV7-2,TRBJ1-3,-,TRBD1,TGTGCCAGCAGCTTAGCGGGCCAGGGGGTACACACCATATATTTT,CASSLAGQGVHTIYF
TRBV28,TRBJ2-7,-,-,TGTGCCAGCAGTCCCCTAGTTAGCTCCTACGAGCAGTACTTC,CASSPLVSSYEQYF
TRBV3-1,TRBJ2-3,few,TRBD1,TGTGCCAGCAGCCAAGTCAATTTCGGGACAGGGTCCACAGATACGCAGTATTTT,CASSQVNFGTGSTDTQYF
TRBV29-1,TRBJ1-2,-,-,TGCAGCGTTGCGCCCCAGAACTATGGCTACACCTTC,CSVAPQNYGYTF
TRBV5-5,TRBJ2-5,few,-,TGTGCCAGCAGCTTAAGATCCCTAGTTGGAGAGACCCAGTACTTC,CASSLRSLVGETQYF
TRBV6-1,TRBJ2-5,few,-,TGTGCCAGCAGACCGATCAGGGTTCCAGAGACCCAGTACTTC,CASRPIRVPETQYF
TRBV6-5,TRBJ2-6,-,-,TGTGCCAGCAGTTTACCTCGGATACCTGGGGCCAACGTCCTGACTTTC,CASSLPRIPGANVLTF
TRBV25-1,TRBJ2-1,few,TRBD1,TGTGCCAGCAGTGAACGCGGACAGGGCTCCTACAATGAGCAGTTCTTC,CASSERGQGSYNEQFF
TRBV14,TRBJ2-5,-,-,TGTGCCAGCAGCCAAGACGGGGATCAAGAGACCCAGTACTTC,CASSQDGDQETQYF
TRBV12-3/TRBV12-4,TRBJ2-6,many,TRBD2,TGTGCCAGCAGGGTAGCGGGGCCAACTGGGGCCAACGTCCTGACTTTC,CASRVAGPTGANVLTF
TRBV9,TRBJ1-4,-,-,TGTGCCAGCAGCCCCCCGTCCGCGGGGTGGGGGGAAAAACTGTTTTTT,CASSPPSAGWGEKLFF
TRBV6-1,TRBJ2-1,-,-,TGTGCCAGCAGCGGGCCGGGTAGGGATGAGCAGTTCTTC,CASSGPGRDEQFF
TRBV3-1,TRBJ2-3,few,TRBD2,TGTGCCAGCAGCCAAGAACGGGGACTAGCGGGGGGCGACACGCAGTATTTT,CASSQERGLAGGDTQYF
TRBV10-3,TRBJ2-7,-,-,TGTGCCATCGGCAGATACGAGCAGTACTTC,CAIGRYEQYF
TRBV6-5,TRBJ1-4,few,-,TGTGCCAGCAGTCCACTCGGGGGGCCTGATGAAAAACTGTTTTTT,CASSPLGGPDEKLFF
TRBV27,TRBJ1-4,-,-,TGTGCCAGCAGTCGCCGGCCGGACAGCCAAAATGAAAAACTGTTTTTT,CASSRRPDSQNEKLFF
TRBV19,TRBJ2-6,few,-,TGTGCCAGTAGTATGGCGGAGGCTGGGGCCAACGTCCTGACTTTC,CASSMAEAGANVLTF